This TCR beta chain was observed in a study of T cell responses to AZD1222 COVID-19 vaccine. The CDR3 is made up of 13 amino acids. V was trimmed by 0 bases and J by 7 bases, leaving 9 bases between them. In germline, CDR1 is SGHVS, CDR2 FQNEAQ. Study-wide points: No repertoire was sampled before or during the peak T cell response, only after it. Possibly, clonal diversity was underestimated; donors were largely white British and included more females.

Clones were read by immunoSEQ multiplex PCR, and TCRdb kept only the in-frame ones, dropping some. Seen here are 100,000 to 150,000 clones, approximately 94% observed once, and the top ten hold 5%. In the case of this clone: Its antigen is unidentified.

Specimen: peripheral blood, collected 28 days after the second AZD1222 dose. The rearrangement links TRBV7-8 to TRBJ1-2; no reliable D call. The clonotype was recovered from an adult who received the AZD1222 COVID-19 vaccine. CDR3 protein: CASSLAPEGGYTF. In nucleotides, the CDR3 is TGTGCCAGCAGCTTAGCCCCGGAGGGTGGCTACACCTTC.